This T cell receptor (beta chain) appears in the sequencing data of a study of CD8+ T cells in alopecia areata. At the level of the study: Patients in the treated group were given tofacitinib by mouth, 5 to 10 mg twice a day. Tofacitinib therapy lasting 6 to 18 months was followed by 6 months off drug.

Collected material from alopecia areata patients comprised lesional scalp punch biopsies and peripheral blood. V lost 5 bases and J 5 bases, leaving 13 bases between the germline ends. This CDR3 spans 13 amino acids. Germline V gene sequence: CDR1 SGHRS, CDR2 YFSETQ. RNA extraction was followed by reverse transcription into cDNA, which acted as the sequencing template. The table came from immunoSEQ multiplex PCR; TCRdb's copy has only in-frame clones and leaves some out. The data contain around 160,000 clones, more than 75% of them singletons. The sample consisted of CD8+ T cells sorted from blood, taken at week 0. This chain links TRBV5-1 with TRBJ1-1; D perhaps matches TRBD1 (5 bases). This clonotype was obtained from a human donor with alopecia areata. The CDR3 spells CASSSGGETEAFF. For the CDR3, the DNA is TGCGCCAGCAGTTCTGGGGGGGAAACTGAAGCTTTCTTT.